Ten or more counts support the clone carrying this TCR beta chain. Its antigen remains unidentified. This sample stems from a study of CD8+CD57+ T cells in acquired aplastic anemia. Study-wide context: Sorted CD4+ and CD8+ cell DNA averaged 3.2 ug.

Genomic DNA provided the template from which TCR beta VDJ and CDR3 profiles were obtained. TCRdb re-derived calls from the reads in MiXCR, one entry per CDR3 protein. Of roughly 190,000 distinct CDR3 sequences in the sample, under 55% were seen once. Study-wide results and caveats: Patients and controls were not found to differ significantly in CD8+ Simpson's diversity.

By flow cytometry, patients selected for sequencing had shown an expansion of CD8+CD57+ cells. Sampling of blood occurred while the patients had still received no therapy. V was trimmed by 2 bases and J by 0 bases, leaving 10 bases between them. This CDR3 has 15 amino acids. The germline V gene has CDR1 MGHRA and CDR2 YSYEKL. Input material: sorted CD4+, CD8+, or CD8+CD57+ T cells (not recorded which) from PBMCs. This TCR was recovered from a human donor with aplastic anemia. The rearrangement uses TRBV4-1 and TRBJ1-1; no clear D gene. Here the CDR3 DNA reads TGCGCCAGCAGCCAACCGTGGACGGTGAACACTGAAGCTTTCTTT. Translating gives CASSQPWTVNTEAFF.